Each of the 25 T cell receptor beta chains below was sequenced from the same sample in a study of blood T cell repertoires in COVID-19. Clones were read by immunoSEQ multiplex PCR, and TCRdb kept only the in-frame ones, dropping some. The repertoire consists of more than 250,000 clones, with approximately 87% occurring once and the leading ten covering 7.5% to 9%. The sequenced sample consisted of peripheral blood. The receptors derive from a human donor in a cohort sampled during active COVID-19.

This clone showed up just once. The chain joins TRBV19 to TRBJ2-3; 7 bases are a match to TRBD2. V was clipped by 1 base and J by 0 bases; unmatched bases: 13. CDR1 is LNHDA, CDR2 SQIVND, per germline (reference sequence). The CDR3 length is 19 residues. The CDR3 spells CASSIGRGVAGPSTDTQYF. The CDR3 bases are TGTGCCAGTAGTATAGGCCGGGGAGTAGCGGGCCCTAGCACAGATACGCAGTATTTT.

The V gene is TRBV4-1, the J gene TRBJ2-1; D gene ambiguous. In germline, CDR1 is MGHRA, CDR2 YSYEKL. This CDR3 is built from 13 residues. Trimming pared 7 bases from V and 7 bases from J, leaving 14 bases between. CDR3 protein: CASNGLMVNEQFF. CDR3 coding DNA: TGCGCCAGCAACGGTCTAATGGTAAATGAGCAGTTCTTC.

The chain joins TRBV19 to TRBJ1-1; D gene unclear. Trimming cost V 0 bases and J 8 bases, with 19 bases left between them. The CDR3 runs to 16 residues. Germline V lookup: CDR1 LNHDA, CDR2 SQIVND (reference sequence). As DNA, the CDR3 is TGTGCCAGTAGTATAGATCGAGGCATCCTATCGAGCGAAGCTTTCTTT. Protein: CASSIDRGILSSEAFF.

The V gene is TRBV6-2 or TRBV6-3, the J gene TRBJ1-1; 8 bases map to TRBD1. In germline, CDR1 is MNHEY, CDR2 SVGEGT. J gave up 1 base and V 1 base, and 11 bases lay outside the gene matches. CDR3 length: 18 amino acids. The CDR3 DNA is TGTGCCAGCAGTTACTTCGGGGGACAGGTCCTTTCGAACACTGAAGCTTTCTTT. This codes for CASSYFGGQVLSNTEAFF.

The V and J genes are TRBV7-2 and TRBJ2-5; TRBD1 matches 8 bases. The CDR3 is made up of 15 amino acids. Per germline, CDR1 SGHTA and CDR2 FQGNSA. Losses at the gene ends were 6 bases for V and 5 bases for J; bases not matched to a gene: 11. CDR3 nucleotides: TGTGCCAGCAGTCCCCGCAGGGGGCTCGTGGAGACCCAGTACTTC. It encodes CASSPRRGLVETQYF.

The chain links TRBV4-3 to TRBJ2-7; 9 bases agree with TRBD1. V shed 4 bases, J shed 4 bases, and the junction held 8 bases outside the gene matches. The CDR3 length is 15 residues. Germline V CDR1 and CDR2: LGHNA, YSLEER. CDR3 DNA: TGCGCCAGCAGCCGAACTATGACAGGGGGATACGAGCAGTACTTC. Its translation is CASSRTMTGGYEQYF.

The chain uses TRBV5-1 and TRBJ2-7, with 7 positions matching TRBD1. The CDR3 extends over 13 amino acids. J lost 6 bases, V lost 1 base, and 4 bases had no gene match. Germline loops: CDR1 SGHRS, CDR2 YFSETQ. The CDR3 coding sequence is TGCGCCAGCAGCTTGCAGGGGGTCGGCGAGCAGTACTTC. It translates to CASSLQGVGEQYF.

J is TRBJ2-2 and V is TRBV5-1; tentatively, D is TRBD2 (5 bases). Germline V gene lookup returns CDR1 SGHRS and CDR2 YFSETQ. The CDR3 has 13 residues. Trimming took 0 bases from V and 7 from J, leaving 7 bases between them. The CDR3 DNA reads TGCGCCAGCAGCTTGGACGGGAACGGGGAGCTGTTTTTT. Its protein is CASSLDGNGELFF.

The chain has TRBV7-9 and TRBJ2-1; possible D gene TRBD1, 5 bases. The CDR3 consists of 14 residues. The germline V gene has CDR1 SEHNR and CDR2 FQNEAQ (reference sequence). V dropped 3 bases and J dropped 2 bases, with 8 bases sitting between them. The CDR3 DNA follows: TGTGCCAGCAGCTTCGACAGTACCTACAATGAGCAGTTCTTC. Amino acid sequence: CASSFDSTYNEQFF.

For the CDR3, the DNA is TGTGCCAGCAGCCCCGGGACTAGCGGGAGCTTGGGAGATACGCAGTATTTT. Translation gives CASSPGTSGSLGDTQYF. The rearrangement joins TRBV5-4 to TRBJ2-3, with 14 bases matching TRBD2. The CDR3 totals 17 residues. V trimming: 4 bases; J trimming: 5 bases; junction bases outside the gene matches: 9. The V gene's germline CDR1 is SGHNT and CDR2 YYREEE (reference sequence).

This sequence joins TRBV21-1 and TRBJ2-6; the table's TRBD1 call for D was not verified on the DNA. TRBV21-1 has pseudogene status. CDR3 size: 19 residues. The CDR3, as DNA: TGTGCCAGCAGCAAATCCCCTAGACAGGGGGTACCTGGGGCCAACGTCCTGACTTTC. This translates into CASSKSPRQGVPGANVLTF.

This chain joins TRBV5-8 and TRBJ2-3, with D maybe TRBD1 (5 bases). The V gene's germline CDR1 is SGHTS and CDR2 YDEGEE. V was cut by 4 bases and J by 6 bases, with 18 bases left in between. The CDR3 consists of 15 residues. CDR3: CASSPGAARWDTQYF. CDR3 nucleotide sequence: TGTGCCAGCAGCCCTGGGGCGGCCCGATGGGATACGCAGTATTTT.

The chain is built from TRBV3-1 (or the pseudogene TRBV3-2) and TRBJ2-1; 7 bases are shared with TRBD1. This CDR3 contains 17 residues. Trimming cost V 5 bases and J 0 bases; bases outside gene matches: 10. CDR1 and CDR2 (germline): LGHDT, YNNKEL (reference sequence). CDR3 DNA sequence: TGTGCCAGCAGCACCCGGACAGGTATGAGCTCCTACAATGAGCAGTTCTTC. The encoded protein is CASSTRTGMSSYNEQFF.

V is TRBV7-3 and J is TRBJ2-3; 13 nucleotides line up with TRBD2. This CDR3 is 19 amino acids long. The germline V gene encodes CDR1 SGHTA and CDR2 FQGTGA. The V segment lost 1 base and the J segment 3 bases; nucleotides outside the gene matches: 10. This CDR3 reads CASSLNGRLAGGVTDTQYF. The CDR3 coding sequence is TGTGCCAGCAGCTTAAACGGGAGACTAGCGGGAGGAGTGACAGATACGCAGTATTTT.

The table lists this clone with a count of one. J is TRBJ1-2 and V is TRBV2; a weak D match, TRBD1 (6 bases). V shed 10 bases and J shed 4 bases, with 10 bases lying between them. The germline V gene encodes CDR1 SNHLY and CDR2 FYNNEI. This CDR3 has 11 residues. The CDR3 spells CATRTVYGYTF. The CDR3 DNA follows: TGTGCCACCAGGACAGTCTATGGCTACACCTTC.

The rearrangement uses TRBV4-2 and TRBJ2-1; 11 bases line up with TRBD2. The germline gives CDR1 LGHNA, CDR2 YNFKEQ. With V trimmed by 4 bases and J by 0 bases, 11 bases remained unmatched. The CDR3 is 19 residues long. The CDR3 bases are TGTGCCAGCAGCCCTCTGGGTAGCGGGAGGGACAGCTCCTACAATGAGCAGTTCTTC. Protein product: CASSPLGSGRDSSYNEQFF.

The chain uses TRBV13 and TRBJ2-1; 14 positions match TRBD2. The V gene's germline CDR1 is PRHDT and CDR2 FYEKMQ (reference sequence). The CDR3 contains 19 residues. V trimming: 4 bases; J trimming: 4 bases; junction bases outside the gene matches: 12. The CDR3 here is CASSSQTSGRANEYNEQFF. CDR3 in DNA: TGTGCCAGCAGCTCCCAGACTAGCGGGAGGGCAAATGAATACAATGAGCAGTTCTTC.

The chain has TRBV5-1 and TRBJ2-3, with a possible D match to TRBD1 (6 bases). In germline, CDR1 is SGHRS, CDR2 YFSETQ. The V end was cut by 1 base, the J end by 2 bases, with 11 bases between. This CDR3 has 15 amino acids. DNA of the CDR3: TGCGCCAGCAGCTTGTCGGGACACCTCACAGATACGCAGTATTTT. As protein: CASSLSGHLTDTQYF.

This clone was counted a single time. The V and J genes are TRBV28 and TRBJ1-1; D perhaps matches TRBD1 (5 bases). Germline values: CDR1 MDHEN, CDR2 SYDVKM. V dropped 5 bases and J dropped 5 bases, with 12 bases sitting between them. CDR3 size: 13 residues. The CDR3 loop reads CASSTTQGTEAFF. The DNA of the CDR3 is TGTGCCAGCAGTACAACCCAGGGTACTGAAGCTTTCTTT.

The table lists this clone with a few counts. DNA for the CDR3: TGTGCCAGCAGCTTTGGACAGGGGAGTATCTACGAGCAGTACTTC. This codes for CASSFGQGSIYEQYF. The V call is TRBV11-2, the J call TRBJ2-7; 9 nucleotides match TRBD1. Germline assignment: CDR1 SGHAT and CDR2 FQNNGV. The CDR3 contains 15 residues. With V trimmed by 3 bases and J by 3 bases, 6 bases remained unmatched.

CDR3 sequence: CASRDREKYGYTF. DNA for the CDR3: TGTGCCAGCAGGGACAGGGAGAAGTATGGCTACACCTTC. The rearrangement uses TRBV9 and TRBJ1-2; TRBD1 aligns across 8 bases. Germline V gives CDR1 SGDLS, CDR2 YYNGEE. This CDR3 comprises 13 residues. The J segment lost 5 bases and the V segment lost 5 bases, leaving 5 bases of the junction unmatched.

This clone has only one observation. CDR3 region: CASSRPGMAYVGELFF. The CDR3 nucleotides are TGTGCCAGCAGCCGACCAGGGATGGCGTATGTCGGGGAGCTGTTTTTT. The chain employs TRBV7-6 and TRBJ2-2; D perhaps matches TRBD1 (5 bases). Deletions cut 5 bases from V and 7 bases from J, with 20 bases between. From germline, CDR1 is SGHVS and CDR2 FNYEAQ. The CDR3 totals 16 residues.

V and J are TRBV25-1 and TRBJ1-5; D remains unclear. The CDR3 is 14 amino acids. V lost 6 bases, J lost 6 bases, and 15 bases lay in between. Per germline, CDR1 MGHDK and CDR2 SYGVNS. Written as DNA, the CDR3 is TGTGCCAGCAGCGAGACTCCAGTTGGTCAGCCCCAGCATTTT. This sequence encodes CASSETPVGQPQHF.

This rearrangement joins TRBV10-3 to TRBJ1-5, with 12 bases identical to TRBD1. The CDR3 covers 15 residues. J was trimmed by 6 bases and V by 8 bases; bases with no gene match: 8. Germline values: CDR1 ENHRY, CDR2 SYGVKD. CDR3 protein: CAIGSGTGGIQPQHF. In DNA, the CDR3 is TGTGCCATCGGTTCCGGGACAGGGGGCATTCAGCCCCAGCATTTT.

This sequence joins TRBV12-3 or TRBV12-4 and TRBJ1-2; weak D call: TRBD1 (6 bases). The CDR3 is 13 residues long. V lost 3 bases to trimming and J lost 2 bases, with 7 bases between them. The CDR3 nucleotides read TGTGCCAGCAGTTTTCAGGGGAACTATGGCTACACCTTC. It encodes CASSFQGNYGYTF.